Listed below are T cell receptor beta chains from one sample, sequenced in a study of T cells in localized non-small cell lung cancer. Sequencing used immunoSEQ multiplex PCR; TCRdb keeps in-frame clones, though not all of them. The sample yields tens of thousands of clones, 78% seen once. The sequencing here drew on peripheral blood, taken before any cancer treatment. These receptors originate from a male donor older than 55 with stage II squamous cell lung carcinoma. Both conserved end residues are part of each CDR3. A D gene is named only where the DNA matches it firmly. Clone size appears in some rows only: once, few, many, or a class for an expanded clone.

v_call,d_call,j_call,clone_size,cdr3_nt,cdr3_aa
TRBV29-1,-,TRBJ2-3,-,TGCAGCGCGGAGGGGACGGGAGCAACGGATACGCAGTATTTT,CSAEGTGATDTQYF
TRBV6-6,-,TRBJ1-1,-,TGTGCCAGCGGCAATCCTCGGCTTATTGCTTTCTTT,CASGNPRLIAFF
TRBV10-3,TRBD2,TRBJ2-6,-,TGTGCCATCAGTGCGCGGGGGGGGTCTGGGGCCAACGTCCTGACTTTC,CAISARGGSGANVLTF
TRBV5-1,-,TRBJ2-7,-,TGCGCCAGCAGCCCCTCCGGGCAGCTCACCTCCTACGAGCAGTACTTC,CASSPSGQLTSYEQYF
TRBV5-4,-,TRBJ2-1,-,TGTGCCAGCAGCACCGGGACTCTGAACCTAAATGAGCAGTTCTTC,CASSTGTLNLNEQFF
TRBV7-8,-,TRBJ2-7,few,TGTGCCAGCAGCTCCCTGGGGGGCGACGAGCAGTACTTC,CASSSLGGDEQYF
TRBV6-6,-,TRBJ2-1,-,TGTGCCAGCAGTTGGACAGGGAGGGGGTCCAATGAGCAGTTCTTC,CASSWTGRGSNEQFF
TRBV9,TRBD2,TRBJ2-1,-,TGTGCCAGCAGCGTAGGGCTAGCGGGCCACAATGAGCAGTTCTTC,CASSVGLAGHNEQFF
TRBV13,-,TRBJ2-2,-,TGTGCCAGCAGCAGGGGGGTAGCGGACACCGGGGAGCTGTTTTTT,CASSRGVADTGELFF
TRBV5-6,TRBD1,TRBJ2-7,-,TGTGCCAGCAGCGCCCAAGGACAGGGTCGCTCCTACGAGCAGTACTTC,CASSAQGQGRSYEQYF
TRBV15,-,TRBJ1-2,-,TGTGCCACCAGCAGAGGGGGGGCCGGCGGGGAGGGCTATGGCTACACCTTC,CATSRGGAGGEGYGYTF
TRBV6-5,-,TRBJ1-1,-,TGTGCCAGCGAACAGGGTGGAGGCACTGAAGCTTTCTTT,CASEQGGGTEAFF
TRBV10-1,TRBD2,TRBJ2-7,-,TGCGCCAGCAGTGAGGGACTAGCGGGCTACGAGCAGTACTTC,CASSEGLAGYEQYF
TRBV7-9,TRBD1,TRBJ1-1,-,TGTGCCAGCAGCCCAACAGGGGGCGGAGGAGCTTTCTTT,CASSPTGGGGAFF
TRBV5-1,-,TRBJ1-1,-,TGCGCCAGCAGCTGGGCCCTGAACACTGAAGCTTTCTTT,CASSWALNTEAFF
TRBV5-1,-,TRBJ2-1,-,TGCGCCAGCGCGAAGAGCTCCTACAATGAGCAGTTCTTC,CASAKSSYNEQFF
TRBV5-5,-,TRBJ1-6,once,TGTGCCAGCAGCTTTCGACAGTACAATTCACCCCTCCACTTT,CASSFRQYNSPLHF
TRBV6-1,TRBD1,TRBJ2-7,-,TGTGCCAGCACCGAGGGGGCCGACTACGAGCAGTACTTC,CASTEGADYEQYF
TRBV6-5,TRBD1,TRBJ1-2,-,TGTGCCAGCAGGTCACAGGGGGACTATGGCTACACCTTC,CASRSQGDYGYTF
TRBV19,TRBD2,TRBJ2-5,-,TGTGCCAGTAGTGTAGGACTAGCGGGAGGGCAAGAGACCCAGTACTTC,CASSVGLAGGQETQYF
TRBV11-3,-,TRBJ2-3,-,TGTGCCAGCAGCAGATCTAGGCAGATTACAGATACGCAGTATTTT,CASSRSRQITDTQYF
TRBV7-8,TRBD2,TRBJ2-3,-,TGTGCCAGCAACATTATGGGGGGGTCCACAGATACGCAGTATTTT,CASNIMGGSTDTQYF
TRBV19,TRBD1,TRBJ2-2,-,TGTGCCAGTAGTCCCAAAAGGATGACAGGGGACACCGGGGAGCTGTTTTTT,CASSPKRMTGDTGELFF
TRBV27,TRBD1,TRBJ1-5,-,TGTGCCAGCAGTCCGGACAGGGGGTCACCCCAGCATTTT,CASSPDRGSPQHF
TRBV6-1,-,TRBJ1-5,-,TGTGCCAGCAGTGAACCCCAGGGCAATCAGCCCCAGCATTTT,CASSEPQGNQPQHF
TRBV30,-,TRBJ1-1,-,TGTGCCTGGAGTCTGCTGAACACTGAAGCTTTCTTT,CAWSLLNTEAFF
TRBV6-1,-,TRBJ2-7,-,TGTGCCAGCAGTGAGCGGGAAGGGGCCTACGAGCAGTACTTC,CASSEREGAYEQYF
TRBV4-1,-,TRBJ2-3,once,TGCGCCAGCAGCCAAGTTGCCCGGGAGCGCGCATCCACAGATACGCAGTATTTT,CASSQVARERASTDTQYF
TRBV6-1,-,TRBJ2-7,-,TGTGCCAGCAGTGAATTATGGGGTCCCTACGAGCAGTACTTC,CASSELWGPYEQYF
TRBV5-6,-,TRBJ2-7,-,TGTGCCAGCAGCTTGGGATACCCATCCTACGAGCAGTACTTC,CASSLGYPSYEQYF
TRBV6-5,TRBD2,TRBJ2-7,-,TGTGCCAGCAGTACTCTTTCCTTAGCGGGAGAGCAGTACTTC,CASSTLSLAGEQYF
TRBV2,-,TRBJ2-1,-,TGTGCCAGCAGTGTGCAGGCCCCCTACAATGAGCAGTTCTTC,CASSVQAPYNEQFF
TRBV7-9,-,TRBJ1-1,-,TGTGCCAGCAGCTTATCGTCAAAGAACACTGAAGCTTTCTTT,CASSLSSKNTEAFF
TRBV11-2,TRBD1,TRBJ1-1,-,TGTGCCAGCGCCCATCTCGGGACAGGGGAATATGAAGCTTTCTTT,CASAHLGTGEYEAFF
TRBV5-5,-,TRBJ1-2,-,TGTGCCAGCACTCTGAGGGATGGACATAACTATGGCTACACCTTC,CASTLRDGHNYGYTF
TRBV7-9,TRBD2,TRBJ2-3,-,TGTGCCAGCAGCTTAGAGGCTAGCGGAGATACGCAGTATTTT,CASSLEASGDTQYF
TRBV30,-,TRBJ1-2,-,TGTGCCTGGAGTCACCCCGACGCGGGCCACACCTTC,CAWSHPDAGHTF
TRBV18,-,TRBJ1-1,-,TGTGCCAGCTCACCGATTATGAACACTGAAGCTTTCTTT,CASSPIMNTEAFF
TRBV6-5,-,TRBJ2-3,-,TGTGCCAGCAACCGGGATAACACAGATACGCAGTATTTT,CASNRDNTDTQYF
TRBV9,-,TRBJ2-5,-,TGTGCCAGCAGCGTAGGAGGAGAGACCCAGTACTTC,CASSVGGETQYF
TRBV10-2,TRBD2,TRBJ2-1,-,TGCGCCAGCAGTGAGCCCGGGAGGGTCGATGAGCAGTTCTTC,CASSEPGRVDEQFF
TRBV10-3,-,TRBJ1-5,-,TGTGCCATCAGTGAAGGAGCCGGGTCCGGGAGTAGCAATCAGCCCCAGCATTTT,CAISEGAGSGSSNQPQHF
TRBV29-1,TRBD1,TRBJ2-7,-,TGCAGCGTTGCTTACCGCTGGGACAGGGGCTACGAGCAGTACTTC,CSVAYRWDRGYEQYF
TRBV7-5,-,TRBJ1-1,-,TGTGTCAGAAGCCTCGCTAGCACGGAAGCTTTCTTT,CVRSLASTEAFF
TRBV6-5,-,TRBJ1-1,many,TGTGCCAGCAACGGGGAAGGGAACACTGAAGCTTTCTTT,CASNGEGNTEAFF
TRBV18,-,TRBJ2-7,-,TGTGCCAGCTCACTGACAGGGACTATCGGGGCCTACGAGCAGTACTTC,CASSLTGTIGAYEQYF
TRBV9,TRBD1,TRBJ2-7,-,TGTGCCAGCAGCGGGGGACAGGGGTCCTACGAGCAGTACTTC,CASSGGQGSYEQYF